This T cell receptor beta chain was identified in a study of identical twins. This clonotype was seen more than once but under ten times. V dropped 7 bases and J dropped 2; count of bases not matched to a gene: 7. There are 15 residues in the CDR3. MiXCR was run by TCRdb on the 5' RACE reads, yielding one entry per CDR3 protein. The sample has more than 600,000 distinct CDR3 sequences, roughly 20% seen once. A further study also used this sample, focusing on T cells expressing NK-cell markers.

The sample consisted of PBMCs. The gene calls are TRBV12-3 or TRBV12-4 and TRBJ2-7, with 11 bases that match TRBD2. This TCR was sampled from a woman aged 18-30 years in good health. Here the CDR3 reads CASTHSGRGAYEQYF. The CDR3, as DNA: TGTGCCAGCACTCATAGCGGGAGGGGAGCCTACGAGCAGTACTTC.